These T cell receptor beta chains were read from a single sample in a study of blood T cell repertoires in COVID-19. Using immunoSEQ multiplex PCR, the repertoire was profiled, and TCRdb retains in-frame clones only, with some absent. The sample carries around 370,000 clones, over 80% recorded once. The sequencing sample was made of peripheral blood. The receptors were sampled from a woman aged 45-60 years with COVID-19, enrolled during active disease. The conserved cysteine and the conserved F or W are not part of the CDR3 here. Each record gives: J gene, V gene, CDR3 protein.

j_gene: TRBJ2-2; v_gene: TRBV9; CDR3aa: ASSVATGVRELF
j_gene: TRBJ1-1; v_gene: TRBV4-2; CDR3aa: ASSQDTGGVTEAF
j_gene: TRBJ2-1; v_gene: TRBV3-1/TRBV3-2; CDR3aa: ASSQEIGRALSSYNEQF
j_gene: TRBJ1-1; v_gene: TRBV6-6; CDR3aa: ASSYGVHGTAAF
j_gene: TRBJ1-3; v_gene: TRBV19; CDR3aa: ASSVQGALGSGNTIY
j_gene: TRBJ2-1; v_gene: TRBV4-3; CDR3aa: ASSQDSGTRLGDEQF
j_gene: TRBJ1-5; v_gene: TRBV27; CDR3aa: ASKGSQGAGQPQH
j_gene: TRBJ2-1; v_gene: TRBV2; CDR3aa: ASSEYTTSGAYNEQF
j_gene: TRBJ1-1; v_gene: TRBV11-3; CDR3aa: ASSPQQGGRTEAF
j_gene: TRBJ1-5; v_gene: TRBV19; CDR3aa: ASKDRAGNQPQH
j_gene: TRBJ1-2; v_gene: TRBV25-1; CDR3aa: ASSEPDRWRGYT
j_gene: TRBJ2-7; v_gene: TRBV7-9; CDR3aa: ASSLARQWNEQY
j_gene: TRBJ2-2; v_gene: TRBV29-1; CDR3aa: SVYRQPGTGKRTGELF
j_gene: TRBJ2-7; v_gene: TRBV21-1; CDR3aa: ASSKGSPGQGPYEQY
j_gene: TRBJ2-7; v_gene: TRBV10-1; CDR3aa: ASIGEGCPRKGPLSLEQY
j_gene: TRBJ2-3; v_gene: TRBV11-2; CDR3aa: ASSLEGGTGVTQY
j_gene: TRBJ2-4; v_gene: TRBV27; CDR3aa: ASRGAGTRGAKNIQY
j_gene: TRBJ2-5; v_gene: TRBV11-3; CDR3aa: ASTRSAGQETQY
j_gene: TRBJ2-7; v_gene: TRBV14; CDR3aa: ASSQDTLRQY
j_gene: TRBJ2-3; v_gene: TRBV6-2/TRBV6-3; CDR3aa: ASSYFQGTDTQY
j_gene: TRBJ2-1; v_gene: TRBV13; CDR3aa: ASSALLAGVGNEQF
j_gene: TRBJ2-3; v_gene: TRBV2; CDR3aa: ASSAEVAQY
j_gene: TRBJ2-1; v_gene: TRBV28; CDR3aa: ASSRSGRYSYNEQF
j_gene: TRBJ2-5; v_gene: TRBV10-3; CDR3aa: AITPGQGAQETQY
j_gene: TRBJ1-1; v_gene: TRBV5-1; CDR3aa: ASSPGGPKGTEAF
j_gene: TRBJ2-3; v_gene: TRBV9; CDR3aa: ASSVVSGTDTQY
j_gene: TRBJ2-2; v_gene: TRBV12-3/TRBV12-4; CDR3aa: ASQSRGTGELF
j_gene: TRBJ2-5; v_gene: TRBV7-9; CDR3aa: ASSLVSRGPLETQY
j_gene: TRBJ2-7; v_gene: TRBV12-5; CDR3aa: ASAWGGLAYEQY
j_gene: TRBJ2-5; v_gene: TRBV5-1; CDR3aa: ASRETPAAETQY
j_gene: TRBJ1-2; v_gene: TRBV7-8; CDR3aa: ASSSGQGLGYT
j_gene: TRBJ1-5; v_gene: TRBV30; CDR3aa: AFTWNGISNQPQH
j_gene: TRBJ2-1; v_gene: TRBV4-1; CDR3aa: ASSPLSEAGVKNEQF
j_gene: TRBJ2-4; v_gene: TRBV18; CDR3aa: ASSPLAGEAKNIQY
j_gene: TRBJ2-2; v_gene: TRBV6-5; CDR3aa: ASNVRATNTGELF
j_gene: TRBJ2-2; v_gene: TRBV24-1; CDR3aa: ATSDPGTGRSGELF
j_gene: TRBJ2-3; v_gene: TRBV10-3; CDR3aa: AIRKGTSGRGTDTQY
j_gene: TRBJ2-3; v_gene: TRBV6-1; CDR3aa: ASSELGGMSTDTQY
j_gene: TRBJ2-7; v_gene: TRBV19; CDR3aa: ASSIGQGITYEQY
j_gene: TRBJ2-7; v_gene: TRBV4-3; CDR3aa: ASSRGTAGSSYEQY
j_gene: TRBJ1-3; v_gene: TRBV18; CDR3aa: ASSPQGSGNTIY
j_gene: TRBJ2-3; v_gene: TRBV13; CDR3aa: ASSRGEKGLAGRHTQY
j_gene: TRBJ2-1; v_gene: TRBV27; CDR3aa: ASSAPGQGFHEQF
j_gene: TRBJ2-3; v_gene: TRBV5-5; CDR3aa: ASSLARVAASTDTQY
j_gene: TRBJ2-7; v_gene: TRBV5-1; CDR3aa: ASSLRGDEQY
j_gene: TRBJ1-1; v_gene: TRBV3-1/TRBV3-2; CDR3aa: ASSPDRGTEAF
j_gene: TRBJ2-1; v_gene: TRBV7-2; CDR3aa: ASSSSGTTKDEQF
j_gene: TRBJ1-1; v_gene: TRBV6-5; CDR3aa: TSKESSGFAF
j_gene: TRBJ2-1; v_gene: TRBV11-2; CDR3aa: ASSLILAAYNEQF
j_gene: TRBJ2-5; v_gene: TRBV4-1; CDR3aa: ASSQSPRLVRGETQY
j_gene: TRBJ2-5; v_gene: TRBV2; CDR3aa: ASSYPGLAGGETQY
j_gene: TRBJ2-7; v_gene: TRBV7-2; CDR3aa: ASSFLTSGSEQY
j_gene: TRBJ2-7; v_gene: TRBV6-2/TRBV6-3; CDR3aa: ASSPLAGLLIEQY
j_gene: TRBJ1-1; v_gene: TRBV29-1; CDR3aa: SVGTSRTGR